The entry below gives a single T cell receptor (beta chain) sequence along with its context. The antigen remains undetermined. This entry is derived from a study of T cell responses to AZD1222 COVID-19 vaccine. General study findings and limits: Vaccine-associated CD4 TCRs ranged over spike, dominating at 160-218 and 743-854.

In germline, CDR1 is SGHTA, CDR2 FQGTGA. The CDR3 has 14 amino acids. Trimming pared 5 bases from V and 4 bases from J, leaving 12 bases between. The protocol was immunoSEQ multiplex PCR, while the TCRdb copy is restricted to in-frame clones and leaves out a portion. Seen here are some 150,000 clones, nearly 90% observed once, and the top ten hold about 4.9%. The TCR originated in an adult who received the MenACWY meningococcal vaccine as a control. Sequenced material: peripheral blood, taken 28 days after the second dose of the MenACWY control vaccine. The chain links TRBV7-3 to TRBJ2-1; weak D call: TRBD2 (5 bases). CDR3 sequence: CASSAGLGYNEQFF. DNA for the CDR3: TGTGCCAGCAGCGCGGGCTTGGGGTACAATGAGCAGTTCTTC.